The present TCR beta chain was sequenced within a study of CD8+CD57+ T cells in acquired aplastic anemia. Profiling that covered TCR beta VDJ and CDR3 relied on genomic DNA as its template. TCRdb ran MiXCR on the reads and lists one entry per CDR3 protein. The sample contains about 180,000 distinct CDR3 sequences, 46% of which appear only once. V lost 6 bases and J 3 bases, leaving 18 bases between the germline ends. This CDR3 is built from 15 residues. Germline V gives CDR1 MRHNA, CDR2 SNTAGT. In this sample, this clonotype turned up a few times. The clonotype comes from a human donor in good health. The chain is built from TRBV6-4 and TRBJ2-7; D is perhaps TRBD2 (6 bases). The material sequenced was sorted CD4+, CD8+, or CD8+CD57+ T cells (not recorded which) from PBMCs. The CDR3 sequence is CASRFESGLNYEQYF. CDR3 nucleotide sequence: TGTGCCAGCAGGTTCGAGTCGGGACTCAACTACGAGCAGTACTTC.